Below are 5 T cell receptor beta chains sequenced from a single sample in a study of spatial heterogeneity in lung cancer. TCRdb independently ran MiXCR on the 5' RACE reads; one entry per CDR3 protein. The table includes under 75,000 distinct CDR3 sequences, 13% detected once. As for time point: sample taken at primary tumor resection. The authors sequenced whole RNA from tumor, nontumor lung or frozen PBMC without sorting. The sample here was PBMCs, taken at surgery. Receptors originate from a male donor with early-stage non-small cell lung cancer.

This clonotype was picked up many times. The chain couples TRBV12-3 or TRBV12-4 to TRBJ2-3; no clear D. The CDR3 spans 13 residues. V was cut by 4 bases and J by 7 bases, with 12 bases left in between. This CDR3 reads CASSSDSEYTQYF. The CDR3 DNA reads as TGTGCCAGCAGTTCGGATTCAGAGTATACGCAGTATTTT.

The J gene is TRBJ1-1, the V gene TRBV12-3 or TRBV12-4, with D unclear. V lost 3 bases and J 4 bases, leaving 3 bases between the germline ends. There are 11 residues in the CDR3. The CDR3 spells CASSFTTEAFF. The CDR3 nucleotides read TGTGCCAGCAGTTTTACCACTGAAGCTTTCTTT.

The V and J genes are TRBV20-1 and TRBJ1-1; D call uncertain. V shed 3 bases and J shed 0 bases, with 8 bases lying between them. Germline CDR1 is DFQATT and CDR2 is SNEGSKA (reference sequence). This CDR3 is 13 amino acids long. The CDR3 loop is CSASGGMNTEAFF. The CDR3 DNA reads TGCAGTGCTAGTGGTGGTATGAACACTGAAGCTTTCTTT.

The rearrangement uses TRBV12-3 or TRBV12-4 and TRBJ2-3, with 12 bases aligning to TRBD2. Losses at the gene ends were 5 bases for V and 4 bases for J; bases not matched to a gene: 4. The CDR3 length is 15 residues. CDR3 in amino acids: CASSPSGRGSDTQYF. CDR3 sequence (DNA): TGTGCCAGCAGTCCTAGCGGGAGGGGGTCAGATACGCAGTATTTT.

This clonotype showed up many times. The chain joins TRBV20-1 to TRBJ1-5; tentatively, D is TRBD1 (5 bases). V lost 5 bases and J lost 4, with 15 bases in between. Germline lookup yields CDR1 DFQATT and CDR2 SNEGSKA (reference sequence). This CDR3 has 14 amino acids. The CDR3 sequence: CSAGSNRLNQPQHF. The CDR3 DNA reads TGCAGTGCTGGCAGTAACAGGTTAAATCAGCCCCAGCATTTT.